Each of the 20 T cell receptor beta chains below was sequenced from the same sample in a study (dated by TCRdb to between 2015 and 2017). CD4+CD25+CD127-/low cells were isolated as Tregs. The library was produced with multiplex PCR. The sequencing machine was an Ion Torrent PGM. For the approximately 20-patient analysis, adaptor-ligated barcode primers were used to amplify TRBV12-4/TRBJ1-2 clonotypes. The raw public data were reprocessed by TCRdb itself: fastp quality trimming at Q25, MiXCR clonotype calling, in-frame beta chains only. CDR3 protein duplicates are merged, each entry listing the most common genes and DNA. The sample data list approximately 1,200 distinct CDR3 sequences, and approximately 20% of these were observed just once. Of the sample, 6.5% is held by the ten largest clones. Sequencing used Tregs sorted from blood. The receptors stem from a female donor with breast cancer.

This clonotype is medium-sized. The chain links TRBV12-3 or TRBV12-4 to TRBJ1-2; D gene uncertain. V gave up 5 bases and J gave up 8 bases, with 9 bases separating them. The CDR3 runs 11 residues. CDR3 in amino acids: CASSAEVGYTF. The CDR3 DNA reads TGTGCCAGCAGTGCGGAGGTGGGCTACACCTTC.

Judged by abundance, this clonotype is large. CDR3 nucleotides: TGTGCCAGCCGTGGTCCAACGGACCTCTATGGCTACACCTTC. Translation: CASRGPTDLYGYTF. The chain couples TRBV12-3 or TRBV12-4 to TRBJ1-2; D is uncertain. Trimming stripped 8 bases from V and 4 bases from J, with 17 bases between. This CDR3 region has 14 residues.

This clonotype is categorized as medium-sized (0.01 to 0.1%). The J gene is TRBJ1-2, the V gene TRBV12-3 or TRBV12-4; 9 positions agree with TRBD1. The V gene end was trimmed by 1 base and the J gene end by 1 base; junction bases not matched to a gene: 1. There are 15 residues in the CDR3. The CDR3 DNA follows: TGTGCCAGCAGTTTAGGGGACAGGGTTAACTATGGCTACACCTTC. Its protein is CASSLGDRVNYGYTF.

Within the sample, this clonotype is large. This chain connects TRBV12-3 or TRBV12-4 to TRBJ1-2; D gene ambiguous. Trimming removed 4 bases from V and 3 bases from J, with 9 bases in between. The CDR3 has 13 residues. The CDR3 protein is CASSYEADYGYTF. As DNA, the CDR3 is TGTGCCAGCAGTTATGAGGCGGACTATGGCTACACCTTC.

Judged by abundance, this clonotype is large (0.1 to 1%). The rearrangement joins TRBV12-3 or TRBV12-4 to TRBJ1-2; 7 bases are a match to TRBD1. This CDR3 spans 13 amino acids. Losses at the gene ends were 5 bases for V and 7 bases for J; bases not matched to a gene: 7. CDR3 coding DNA: TGTGCCAGCAGTCCCGGATACAGGGGTGGCTACACCTTC. Its translation is CASSPGYRGGYTF.

This clonotype ranks as large. This chain connects TRBV12-3 or TRBV12-4 to TRBJ1-2; D is ambiguous. The V and J ends lost 10 bases and 1 base respectively, with 25 bases between them. This CDR3 contains 17 residues. The CDR3: CATLGQVTRTLNYGYTF. The DNA for the CDR3 is TGTGCCACCCTTGGGCAGGTTACCAGGACTCTTAACTATGGCTACACCTTC.

This clonotype was picked up many times. The chain employs TRBV12-3 or TRBV12-4 and TRBJ1-2; D uncertain. V lost 3 bases and J 4 bases, leaving 9 bases between the germline ends. There are 13 residues in the CDR3. The CDR3 is CASSLGEGYGYTF. CDR3 nucleotide sequence: TGTGCCAGCAGTTTGGGCGAGGGCTATGGCTACACCTTC.

This clonotype is deemed medium-sized. The CDR3, as DNA: TGTGCCAGCAGCCAAACAGGGGCTAACTATGGCTACACCTTC. It codes for CASSQTGANYGYTF. The genes are TRBV12-3 or TRBV12-4 and TRBJ1-2; 7 bases are shared with TRBD1. J was trimmed by 0 bases and V by 6 bases; bases with no gene match: 4. The CDR3 runs to 14 residues.

In this sample, this clonotype turned up once. This chain joins TRBV12-3 or TRBV12-4 and TRBJ1-2, with D perhaps TRBD1 (5 bases). The CDR3 runs to 16 residues. V was cut by 1 base and J by 2 bases, with 14 bases left in between. The CDR3 reads CASSLEGSGANYGYTF. Here the CDR3 DNA reads TGTGCCAGCAGTTTAGAGGGGAGCGGGGCGAACTATGGCTACACCTTC.

By proportion, this clonotype is medium-sized. CDR3 sequence: CASSPLQGTLNYGYTF. In DNA, the CDR3 is TGTGCCAGCAGTCCCCTACAGGGGACCTTAAACTATGGCTACACCTTC. The chain uses TRBV12-3 or TRBV12-4 and TRBJ1-2, with TRBD1 identical over 7 bases. Trimming removed 5 bases from V and 2 bases from J; junction bases left unmatched: 11. This CDR3 contains 16 residues.

The chain carries TRBV12-3 or TRBV12-4 and TRBJ1-2; TRBD1 matches 7 bases. The CDR3 is 16 amino acids. In nucleotides, the CDR3 is TGTATCAGCAGCGACGCCTCGACAGGGAATAACTATGGCTACACCTTC. This sequence encodes CISSDASTGNNYGYTF.

This rearrangement joins TRBV12-3 or TRBV12-4 to TRBJ1-2; tentatively, D is TRBD1 (6 bases). V dropped 6 bases and J dropped 1 base, with 18 bases sitting between them. CDR3 length: 16 residues. For the CDR3, the DNA is TGTGCCAGCAGCCCTAGCGGACAGTCGAATAACTATGGCTACACCTTC. Protein sequence: CASSPSGQSNNYGYTF.

This clonotype is large in the sample. The genes are TRBV12-5 and TRBJ1-2, with 8 bases identical to TRBD1. The CDR3 runs to 13 residues. Germline V gives CDR1 LGHNT, CDR2 FRNRAP. V lost 6 bases to trimming and J lost 7 bases; unmatched junction nucleotides: 7. The DNA for the CDR3 is TGTGCTAGTGGCCGGACAGGGACGGTTGGCTACACCTTC. It yields the protein CASGRTGTVGYTF.

V gene TRBV12-3 or TRBV12-4 combines with J gene TRBJ1-2; 8 positions match TRBD1. V trimming: 6 bases; J trimming: 8 bases; junction bases outside the gene matches: 14. The CDR3 covers 15 residues. This CDR3 reads CASSPIQGQGRGYTF. DNA of the CDR3: TGTGCCAGCAGCCCCATCCAAGGACAGGGCCGCGGCTACACCTTC.

The chain couples TRBV12-3 or TRBV12-4 to TRBJ1-2; no firm D call. Trimming shortened V by 6 bases and J by 7 bases, and 15 bases separated the two germline ends. This CDR3 contains 13 residues. The CDR3, as DNA: TGTGCCAGCAGCCAGACTGTATCCTCTGGCTACACCTTC. Encoded protein: CASSQTVSSGYTF.

This chain joins TRBV12-3 or TRBV12-4 and TRBJ1-2; 8 nucleotides agree with TRBD1. J lost 4 bases, V lost 4 bases, and 11 bases had no gene match. The CDR3 loop spans 16 amino acids. The CDR3 loop reads CASSSLGQGATYGYTF. The DNA for the CDR3 is TGTGCCAGCAGTTCCCTCGGACAGGGTGCGACCTATGGCTACACCTTC.

In its sample, this clonotype is medium-sized. V and J are TRBV12-3 or TRBV12-4 and TRBJ1-2; D is unclear. This CDR3 has 12 residues. V was trimmed by 5 bases and J by 8 bases, leaving 12 bases between them. The CDR3 loop is CASSRSVRGYTF. The DNA for the CDR3 is TGTGCCAGCAGTCGCTCGGTTAGGGGCTACACCTTC.

This chain uses TRBV12-3 or TRBV12-4 with TRBJ1-2; a possible D gene is TRBD1 (6 bases). V was clipped by 9 bases and J by 3 bases, with 23 bases between them. This CDR3 contains 16 residues. This chain's CDR3 is CASSQSGSRGYYGYTF. Written as DNA, the CDR3 is TGTGCCAGTAGCCAAAGTGGGTCCAGGGGATACTATGGCTACACCTTC.

This clonotype is medium-sized. The rearrangement uses TRBV12-3 or TRBV12-4 and TRBJ1-2; D ambiguous. The CDR3 sequence is 13 residues long. V was cut by 2 bases and J by 1 base, with 5 bases left in between. The CDR3 DNA follows: TGTGCCAGCAGTTTATCGATTAACTATGGCTACACCTTC. Protein: CASSLSINYGYTF.

This clonotype is deemed large. The V and J genes are TRBV12-3 or TRBV12-4 and TRBJ1-2; possibly TRBD1 for D (6 bases). V lost 7 bases and J 1 base, leaving 13 bases between the germline ends. The CDR3 has 14 residues. The CDR3 sequence: CASTDSRINYGYTF. The DNA of the CDR3 is TGTGCCAGCACGGACAGCAGAATTAACTATGGCTACACCTTC.